What follows are 19 T cell receptor beta chains derived from one specimen sequenced in a study of identical twins. TCRdb analysed the 5' RACE reads with MiXCR anew, one entry per CDR3 protein. The sample has around 960,000 distinct CDR3 sequences; about 12% are singletons. This same sample was also part of a study on yellow fever vaccine responses in identical twins.

The sequenced sample consisted of PBMCs. These receptor sequences come from a woman under 30 in good health.

As DNA, the CDR3 is TGTGCCAGCAGCCGACGGGCGGGAGTTTATCCCTACGAGCAGTACTTC. Its translation is CASSRRAGVYPYEQYF. The chain carries TRBV6-2 or TRBV6-3 and TRBJ2-7, with 7 bases matching TRBD2. V was clipped by 6 bases and J by 2 bases; unmatched bases: 13. Germline assignment: CDR1 MNHEY and CDR2 SVGEGT. The length of the CDR3 is 16 residues.

In its sample, this clonotype was seen a few times. The chain employs TRBV18 and TRBJ2-3; D possibly uses TRBD1 or TRBD2 (5 bases each). The CDR3 has 16 amino acids. V was shortened by 6 bases and J by 4 bases, with 20 bases between the two germline ends. CDR1 is KGHSH, CDR2 LQKENI, per germline. In nucleotides, the CDR3 is TGTGCCAGCTCGGCATCCGGGGCTACGGTGGCAGATACGCAGTATTTT. Amino acid sequence: CASSASGATVADTQYF.

This clonotype occurred a few times. The chain carries TRBV20-1 and TRBJ2-3; 7 bases line up with TRBD2. The CDR3 extends over 14 amino acids. From germline, CDR1 is DFQATT and CDR2 SNEGSKA (reference sequence). Unmatched junction bases numbered 8, after V lost 6 bases and J lost 2 bases. CDR3 region: CSAAGTIVTDTQYF. The CDR3, as DNA: TGCAGTGCCGCAGGGACTATCGTCACAGATACGCAGTATTTT.

This clonotype has a handful of counts. The junction departs from the called germline gene at one end, perhaps through a read error. The CDR3 nucleotides are TGTAGCGGGGGGGAGGGCCGCACAGATACGCAGTATTTT. Translation gives CSGGEGRTDTQYF. V gene TRBV20-1 combines with J gene TRBJ2-3; 11 bases are shared with TRBD2. CDR1 and CDR2 (germline): DFQATT, SNEGSKA (reference sequence). The CDR3 runs 13 residues.

This clonotype has just a few counts. This chain links TRBV7-9 with TRBJ2-1; TRBD1 aligns across 11 bases. The CDR3 is 16 residues long. CDR1 is SEHNR, CDR2 FQNEAQ, per germline (reference sequence). With V trimmed by 5 bases and J by 7 bases, 10 bases remained unmatched. CDR3 sequence: CASSTRTGGAGNEQFF. CDR3 in DNA: TGTGCCAGCAGCACCCGGACAGGGGGCGCCGGGAATGAGCAGTTCTTC.

This clonotype was picked up a small number of times. The genes are TRBV7-8 and TRBJ1-6; D is unresolved. Germline V lookup: CDR1 SGHVS, CDR2 FQNEAQ. Trimming pared 6 bases from V and 5 bases from J, leaving 11 bases between. The CDR3 is 14 amino acids. Written as DNA, the CDR3 is TGTGCCAGCAGGAGTGACACCAATAATTCACCCCTCCACTTT. Its protein product is CASRSDTNNSPLHF.

The chain joins TRBV3-1 to TRBJ1-4; 7 bases align to TRBD1. With 8 bases clipped from V and 3 bases from J, the junction kept 6 bases outside the gene matches. This CDR3 region has 14 residues. The germline V gene encodes CDR1 LGHDT and CDR2 YNNKEL (reference sequence). The CDR3 nucleotides read TGTGCCAGCGGCAGGGGGTCATCTAATGAAAAACTGTTTTTT. Residues: CASGRGSSNEKLFF.

This clonotype came up many times. The J gene is TRBJ1-2, the V gene TRBV5-1; the D gene is possibly TRBD1 (6 bases). Germline values: CDR1 SGHRS, CDR2 YFSETQ. This CDR3 spans 14 amino acids. V was cut by 4 bases and J by 4 bases, with 14 bases left in between. CDR3 region: CASSLTGAGYGYTF. In DNA, the CDR3 is TGCGCCAGCAGCCTGACAGGCGCGGGCTATGGCTACACCTTC.

The genes are TRBV10-1 and TRBJ2-3; a possible D gene is TRBD1 (5 bases). Trimming took 9 bases from V and 1 from J, leaving 26 bases between them. CDR1 and CDR2 from the germline V gene are WNHNN and SYGVQD (reference sequence). The CDR3 sequence is 18 residues long. The CDR3 sequence is CASVEVFRGIQRTDTQYF. DNA for the CDR3: TGCGCCAGTGTCGAAGTGTTTAGGGGCATTCAACGCACAGATACGCAGTATTTT.

This clonotype was seen more than once but under ten times. The V call is TRBV12-3 or TRBV12-4, the J call TRBJ1-6; a weak D match, TRBD1 (5 bases). V lost 1 base and J 8 bases, leaving 12 bases between the germline ends. The CDR3 runs 15 residues. CDR3 amino acids: CASSLVQGSDSPLHF. CDR3 sequence (DNA): TGTGCCAGCAGTTTAGTCCAGGGTAGTGATTCACCCCTCCACTTT.

The V and J genes are TRBV6-1 and TRBJ2-1, with 9 bases that match TRBD2. The germline gives CDR1 MNHNS, CDR2 SASEGT. The trim removed 7 bases at V and 7 bases at J, leaving 14 bases unmatched. CDR3 length: 16 residues. The CDR3 sequence: CASTLFGGGAFNEQFF. The CDR3 DNA sequence: TGTGCCAGCACCCTGTTTGGCGGGGGGGCTTTTAATGAGCAGTTCTTC.

The chain uses TRBV18 and TRBJ2-4, with D possibly being TRBD1 (6 bases). The germline CDR1 and CDR2 sequences are KGHSH and LQKENI. The CDR3 contains 14 residues. V lost 1 base and J lost 7, with 11 bases in between. This CDR3 is CASSPQGVGNIQYF. The CDR3 DNA reads as TGTGCCAGCTCACCACAGGGGGTCGGGAACATTCAGTACTTC.

J is TRBJ2-7 and V is TRBV6-1; D gene ambiguous. Germline assignment: CDR1 MNHNS and CDR2 SASEGT. CDR3 size: 15 residues. V was clipped by 4 bases and J by 3 bases, with 16 bases between them. Here the CDR3 DNA reads TGTGCCAGCAGTGGTGGGTTCCTCGCGGACTACGAGCAGTACGTC. Translated, it gives CASSGGFLADYEQYV.

This clonotype was observed a handful of times. V and J are TRBV7-6 and TRBJ1-1; 11 positions agree with TRBD1. The V segment lost 4 bases and the J segment 4 bases; nucleotides outside the gene matches: 8. This CDR3 is built from 16 residues. From germline, CDR1 is SGHVS and CDR2 FNYEAQ. This chain's CDR3 is CASSSPGQGVSTEAFF. The CDR3 region has the DNA TGTGCCAGCAGCTCGCCGGGACAGGGGGTGTCCACTGAAGCTTTCTTT.

This clonotype showed up just a few times. V gene TRBV6-2 or TRBV6-3 combines with J gene TRBJ2-7; D might be TRBD2 (6 bases). The CDR3 totals 16 residues. Per the germline V gene, CDR1 is MNHEY and CDR2 is SVGEGT. V was clipped by 0 bases and J by 2 bases, with 14 bases between them. The CDR3 DNA is TGTGCCAGCAGTTACTCGATGCGGGGTCCCCCCTACGAGCAGTACTTC. Protein sequence: CASSYSMRGPPYEQYF.

This clonotype came up many times. This chain links TRBV2 with TRBJ2-1; 9 bases map to TRBD1. Looked up from germline, CDR1 is SNHLY and CDR2 is FYNNEI. The length of the CDR3 is 15 residues. V was pared by 4 bases and J by 5 bases, with 6 bases of the junction left unmatched. The CDR3 region is CASSVGQGRNNEQFF. The CDR3 bases are TGTGCCAGCAGTGTAGGACAGGGGAGGAACAATGAGCAGTTCTTC.

The rearrangement uses TRBV3-1 and TRBJ1-1, with 11 bases fitting TRBD1. This CDR3 comprises 15 residues. V was pared by 0 bases and J by 6 bases, with 3 bases of the junction left unmatched. The germline V gene encodes CDR1 LGHDT and CDR2 YNNKEL (reference sequence). DNA of the CDR3: TGTGCCAGCAGCCAAGAAGGGACAGGGGGGGCTGAAGCTTTCTTT. Protein product: CASSQEGTGGAEAFF. Drawing the rest from reference TRBV3-1 and TRBJ1-1, the complete variable domain is DTAVSQTPKYLVTQMGNDKSIKCEQNLGHDTMYWYKQDSKKFLKIMFSYNNKELIINETVPNRFSPKSPDKAHLNLHINSLELGDSAVYFCASSQEGTGGAEAFFGQGTRLTVV.

This clonotype was found a few times. The chain combines TRBV3-1 with TRBJ2-4; D remains ambiguous. The germline CDR1 and CDR2 sequences are LGHDT and YNNKEL (reference sequence). The V end was cut by 0 bases, the J end by 8 bases, with 2 bases between. The length of the CDR3 is 11 residues. The CDR3 reads CASSQEYIQYF. The CDR3 DNA sequence: TGTGCCAGCAGCCAAGAGTACATTCAGTACTTC.

V usage is TRBV28 and J usage is TRBJ2-7, with 9 bases matching TRBD2. The CDR3 runs to 13 residues. V lost 9 bases, J lost 6 bases, and 9 bases stayed unmatched. Germline V lookup: CDR1 MDHEN, CDR2 SYDVKM. The CDR3 region is CASSGSRGREQYF. In DNA, the CDR3 is TGTGCCAGTAGCGGGAGTAGGGGACGCGAGCAGTACTTC.